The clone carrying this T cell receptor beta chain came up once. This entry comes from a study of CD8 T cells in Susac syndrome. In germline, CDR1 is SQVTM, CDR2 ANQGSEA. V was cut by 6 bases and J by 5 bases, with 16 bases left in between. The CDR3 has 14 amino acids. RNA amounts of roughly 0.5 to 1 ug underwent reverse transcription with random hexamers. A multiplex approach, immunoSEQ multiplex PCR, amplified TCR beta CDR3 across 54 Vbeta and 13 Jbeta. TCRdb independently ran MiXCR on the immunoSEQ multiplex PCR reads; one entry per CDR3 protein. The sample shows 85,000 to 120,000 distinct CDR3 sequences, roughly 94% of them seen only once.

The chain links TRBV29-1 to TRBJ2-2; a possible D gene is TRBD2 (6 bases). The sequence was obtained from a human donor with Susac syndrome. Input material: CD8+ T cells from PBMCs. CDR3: CSVVSPRGTGELFF. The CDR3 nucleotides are TGCAGCGTCGTATCGCCGCGGGGAACCGGGGAGCTGTTTTTT.